The sequence of this T cell receptor (beta chain) was determined in a study of persistence of HIV-infected CD4 T cells (dated by TCRdb to 2020 to 2021). Regarding the study in general: The study isolated CMV- and HIV-1 Gag-responding CD4+ T cells from ART-treated individuals to examine antigen-driven clonal expansion of HIV-1-infected cells. Cross-participant TCR cluster analysis included about eight participants for CMV and 6 or 7 participants for Gag. The median time participants had been on suppressive ART was about eight years. Peripheral blood samples of up to roughly 200 mL were collected at multiple time points, except for two participants, who underwent leukapheresis at a single time point. The clonality of all cells in each sorted population was assessed by TCRbeta sequencing, whereas the clonality of infected cells was assessed by proviral sequencing. Here is what the overall study found, with its caveats: Enrichment of degenerate expanded CDR3beta sequences was found in antigen-responding cells, suggesting convergent selection of CD4+ responses to CMV and Gag. TCR oligoclonality correlated with proviral oligoclonality within the same sorted populations. Significantly lower TCRbeta richness was observed in CMV- and Gag-responding cells than in anti-CD3/anti-CD28-responding cells, and higher oligoclonality was observed in CMV-responding cells than in CD3/CD28-stimulated and Gag-responding cells. Few individuals were included in the study, and only a limited range of antigens was tested. Bulk TCR analyses could not be restricted to the rare CMV-responding cells that actually carried HIV-1 proviruses.

Concerning this clone: Its antigen has not been determined. Base qualities are missing; no much larger clone stands one base away.

V lost 1 base and J lost 15 bases; the stretch between them is 16 bases long. The CDR3 holds 14 amino acids from the cysteine to the phenylalanine. Only CDR3 DNA is held: 42 bases, read in frame from base 1. CDR1 is given as SGHVS and CDR2 as FNYEAQ, both from the germline V gene. This sample's treatment or condition label indicates: suppressive antiretroviral therapy. A pool of overlapping HIV-1 Gag 15-mer peptides was used at approximately 0.96 ug per peptide per mL for cell stimulation. Memory CD4+ T cells that did not respond, being CD40L-negative, CD69-negative and CD45RO-high, were sorted as memory populations depleted of antigen-responding cells. HIV-1-infected adults in whom suppressive ART had been started during chronic infection were enrolled as participants. For at least 4 years, the participants' plasma HIV-1 RNA had been undetectable, below 50 copies/mL. To be included, a participant needed positive CMV serology and a CD4+ T cell count above 400 cells/uL. Before stimulation, PBMCs were isolated using density centrifugation and then depleted of CD8+ T cells. For approximately 20 hours, the CD8-depleted PBMCs were stimulated with anti-CD28/CD49d costimulation, a CD40-blocking antibody, and enfuvirtide to prevent new infections. Sorting was done on either a Beckman Coulter MoFlo Legacy or an XDP sorter, and propidium iodide was used to exclude dead cells. Genomic DNA was extracted with the QIAamp DNA Mini Kit for samples above one million cells, otherwise with the Quick-DNA Microprep Kit.

The immunoSEQ hsTCRB assay version 4 in survey mode was used to sequence TCRbeta repertoires from genomic DNA. For TCRbeta sequencing, genomic DNA was diluted to 10 ng/uL, and up to 1 ug was used per sample. The published analysis was carried out like this. TCRbeta data were analyzed in ImmunoSeq Analyzer 3.0, with diversity computed on productive nucleotide rearrangements. Lower-bound TCR diversity was estimated with the improved Chao index, and clonality with the Gini coefficient using the Immunarch R package. When different nucleotide rearrangements encoded the same CDR3beta amino acid sequence, each rearrangement was treated as a distinct clonotype. Differential abundance analysis found TCRbeta sequences that were significantly enriched in antigen-responding cells compared with anti-CD3/anti-CD28-activated cells. Using predicted peptide-MHC specificity as the basis, GLIPH2 grouped TCRs into clusters, both for each participant individually and for the merged data sets that combined participants. Entries here come from immuneACCESS through TCRdb and include only in-frame sequences with V and J called. Some clones fail to appear in such tables; in the studies checked, an unresolved V gene covers under half of the shortfall, and the cause of the remainder is unknown. The DNA gave D and trimming, while V, J and clone size come from that table. In all, the sample holds about 35,000 clones, and 70% to 90% of those were seen once. The ten biggest clones cover 5.4% of the sample.

The sequencing here drew on cultured CD4+ T cells from PBMCs, taken from a patient who received antiretroviral therapy. The sample's cell subset or site, from its label and the paper: CD40L-CD69- CD45RO-high memory CD4 T cells not responding to Gag peptides. This sequence originates from an adult with HIV. The donor label of this sample is uncertain. The chain employs TRBV7-6 and TRBJ1-6; the D region possibly corresponds to TRBD1 (6 bases align). The DNA is as follows: TGTGCCAGCAGCTTAGGAGGGGGAGTGCAATTCCTCCACTTT. Its protein is CASSLGGGVQFLHF. Reference TRBV7-6 and TRBJ1-6 proteins supply the regions before and after the CDR3; the full variable domain is: GAGVSQSPRYKVTKRGQDVALRCDPISGHVSLYWYRQALGQGPEFLTYFNYEAQQDKSGLPNDRFSAERPEGSISTLTIQRTEQRDSAMYRCASSLGGGVQFLHFGNGTRLTVT.